Each of the 20 T cell receptor beta chains below was sequenced from the same sample in a study of blood T cell repertoires in COVID-19. Clones were read by immunoSEQ multiplex PCR, and TCRdb kept only the in-frame ones, dropping some. The data hold 35,000 to 55,000 clones, with 90% observed a single time. Material for sequencing was peripheral blood. Source of these receptors: a man aged 45-60 years with active COVID-19.

The chain uses TRBV6-5 and TRBJ1-4; D might be TRBD1 (5 bases). This CDR3 comprises 11 residues. CDR1 and CDR2 from the germline V gene are MNHEY and SVGAGI. Trimming pared 6 bases from V and 7 bases from J, leaving 6 bases between. In DNA, the CDR3 is TGTGCCAGCAGGGGGGGTGAAAAACTGTTTTTT. Residues: CASRGGEKLFF.

This chain uses TRBV6-5 with TRBJ2-3; D might be TRBD1 (6 bases). The CDR3 is 14 amino acids. The germline CDR1 and CDR2 sequences are MNHEY and SVGAGI. V lost 2 bases, J lost 4 bases, and 10 bases lay in between. The CDR3, as DNA: TGTGCCAGCAGTTACGCCACAGGGTCAGATACGCAGTATTTT. Translating gives CASSYATGSDTQYF.

The rearrangement uses TRBV3-1 (or the pseudogene TRBV3-2) and TRBJ2-1; 9 bases match TRBD2. CDR1 and CDR2 from the germline V gene are LGHDT and YNNKEL (reference sequence). The J segment lost 0 bases and the V segment lost 1 base, leaving 7 bases of the junction unmatched. The CDR3 covers 18 residues. This CDR3 is CASSQVASGASSYNEQFF. The CDR3, as DNA: TGTGCCAGCAGCCAAGTCGCTAGCGGGGCGAGCTCCTACAATGAGCAGTTCTTC.

This chain connects TRBV5-1 to TRBJ1-2; weak D call: TRBD1 (5 bases). This CDR3 is built from 15 residues. V shed 0 bases and J shed 0 bases, with 9 bases lying between them. Germline lookup yields CDR1 SGHRS and CDR2 YFSETQ. The CDR3 here is CASSLDRPTNYGYTF. The CDR3 DNA follows: TGCGCCAGCAGCTTGGACAGGCCCACTAACTATGGCTACACCTTC.

This clone was detected once. The rearrangement links TRBV28 to TRBJ1-4; weak D call: TRBD1 (5 bases). V was cut by 10 bases and J by 3 bases, with 15 bases left in between. Germline V CDR1 and CDR2: MDHEN, SYDVKM. The CDR3 contains 14 residues. CDR3 region: CATRGAGANEKLFF. The CDR3 nucleotides read TGTGCCACCCGTGGGGCGGGGGCTAATGAAAAACTGTTTTTT.

The CDR3 protein is CASSEITAAFYNSPLHF. The CDR3 DNA reads TGTGCCAGCAGTGAAATCACAGCAGCCTTTTATAATTCACCCCTCCACTTT. This chain uses TRBV6-1 with TRBJ1-6, with D unclear. This CDR3 comprises 17 residues. Germline V gene data show CDR1 as MNHNS and CDR2 as SASEGT. Trimming took off 2 bases at V and 4 bases at J, with 15 bases between the two ends.

The chain recombines TRBV3-1 (or the pseudogene TRBV3-2) with TRBJ2-1; 8 bases are shared with TRBD1. V lost 4 bases and J lost 1; bases outside the gene matches: 6. Looked up from germline, CDR1 is LGHDT and CDR2 is YNNKEL (reference sequence). The CDR3 spans 16 residues. CDR3 protein: CASSPGRTGSYNEQFF. DNA for the CDR3: TGTGCCAGCAGCCCAGGGCGGACAGGGTCCTACAATGAGCAGTTCTTC.

CDR3 protein: CASSLAAGQDVEKLFF. The DNA of the CDR3 is TGCGCCAGCAGCTTGGCGGCTGGACAGGACGTTGAAAAACTGTTTTTT. The gene calls are TRBV5-1 and TRBJ1-4; 7 bases map to TRBD1. The CDR3 runs 16 residues. With V trimmed by 0 bases and J by 7 bases, 9 bases remained unmatched. Per the germline V gene, CDR1 is SGHRS and CDR2 is YFSETQ.

Only a few counts were recorded for this clone. V usage is TRBV6-2 or TRBV6-3 and J usage is TRBJ2-7; TRBD2 might be the D (6 bases). Per germline, CDR1 MNHEY and CDR2 SVGEGT. V was pared by 4 bases and J by 6 bases, with 16 bases between. The CDR3 is 14 amino acids. In DNA form, the CDR3 reads TGTGCCAGCAGTTTTGCCAGGGAGGTGGGCGAGCAGTACTTC. It translates to CASSFAREVGEQYF.

V is TRBV9 and J is TRBJ2-2; weak D call: TRBD1 (6 bases). The length of the CDR3 is 13 residues. Germline V CDR1 and CDR2: SGDLS, YYNGEE. The V and J ends lost 6 bases and 3 bases respectively, with 9 bases between them. CDR3 coding DNA: TGTGCCAGCAACAGGGAAGACACCGGGGAGCTGTTTTTT. Translated, it gives CASNREDTGELFF.

This chain links TRBV5-1 with TRBJ1-2; TRBD1 agrees at 9 bases. V lost 4 bases and J lost 6; bases outside the gene matches: 13. The CDR3 sequence is 16 residues long. Germline CDR1 is SGHRS and CDR2 is YFSETQ. The CDR3 DNA reads as TGCGCCAGCAGCCCCTCGACCGGGACAGGGAATGATGGCTACACCTTC. Protein: CASSPSTGTGNDGYTF.

The chain joins TRBV5-1 to TRBJ2-2; the D gene is possibly TRBD1 (6 bases). The length of the CDR3 is 15 residues. Trimming removed 4 bases from V and 1 base from J, with 11 bases in between. CDR1 and CDR2 from the germline V gene are SGHRS and YFSETQ. The CDR3 here is CASSKGVLNTGELFF. CDR3 DNA sequence: TGCGCCAGCAGCAAGGGGGTTTTGAACACCGGGGAGCTGTTTTTT.

The chain links TRBV2 to TRBJ2-5; D not certain. This CDR3 has 13 residues. CDR1 SNHLY and CDR2 FYNNEI come from the germline V gene. V was trimmed by 5 bases and J by 5 bases, leaving 12 bases between them. This CDR3 is CASSPFVRETQYF. The CDR3 DNA reads as TGTGCCAGCAGTCCCTTTGTGAGGGAGACCCAGTACTTC.

This chain connects TRBV7-8 to TRBJ1-1; no clear D gene. Germline-derived CDR1 and CDR2 are SGHVS and FQNEAQ. The CDR3 runs 15 residues. V dropped 0 bases and J dropped 7 bases, with 15 bases sitting between them. The CDR3 spells CASSLALYGSGEAFF. CDR3 coding DNA: TGTGCCAGCAGCTTAGCCCTTTATGGCAGCGGTGAAGCTTTCTTT.

The rearrangement links TRBV7-9 to TRBJ2-1; TRBD1 is a possible D gene (5 bases). V dropped 5 bases and J dropped 3 bases, with 20 bases sitting between them. Germline V gene lookup returns CDR1 SEHNR and CDR2 FQNEAQ (reference sequence). The CDR3 extends over 17 amino acids. The CDR3 bases are TGTGCCAGCAGCCCACCCCCCAGGGCCCTCCACTACAATGAGCAGTTCTTC. This translates into CASSPPPRALHYNEQFF.

The chain couples TRBV7-6 to TRBJ1-1; 12 bases fit TRBD1. This CDR3 spans 19 amino acids. V shed 5 bases and J 11 bases; nucleotides not matched to a gene: 24. The germline CDR1 and CDR2 sequences are SGHVS and FNYEAQ. In DNA form, the CDR3 reads TGTGCCAGCAGCGGACGCTCCGGGACAGGGGGCCCCCTAGGCCTTTCGGCTTTCTTT. This encodes CASSGRSGTGGPLGLSAFF. The full variable domain, completed using reference TRBV7-6 and TRBJ1-1, is GAGVSQSPRYKVTKRGQDVALRCDPISGHVSLYWYRQALGQGPEFLTYFNYEAQQDKSGLPNDRFSAERPEGSISTLTIQRTEQRDSAMYRCASSGRSGTGGPLGLSAFFGQGTRLTVV.

The rearrangement joins TRBV11-2 to TRBJ2-7; 7 nucleotides match TRBD2. V lost 3 bases, J lost 3 bases, and 20 bases stayed unmatched. The CDR3 is made up of 19 amino acids. CDR1 SGHAT and CDR2 FQNNGV come from the germline V gene. CDR3 loop: CASSLSVRLADRGYYEQYF. CDR3 bases: TGTGCCAGCAGCTTGTCAGTGAGACTAGCAGACCGAGGCTACTACGAGCAGTACTTC.

The rearrangement joins TRBV4-1 to TRBJ2-4, with D tentatively TRBD1 (5 bases). Trimming took off 0 bases at V and 3 bases at J, with 12 bases between the two ends. From germline, CDR1 is MGHRA and CDR2 YSYEKL. This CDR3 is 16 amino acids long. The CDR3 loop is CASSQDYQGIKNIQYF. CDR3 DNA: TGCGCCAGCAGCCAAGATTATCAGGGAATCAAAAACATTCAGTACTTC.

This clone appeared once. The J gene is TRBJ1-6, the V gene TRBV19, with D uncertain. V was cut by 4 bases and J by 11 bases, with 15 bases left in between. Germline values: CDR1 LNHDA, CDR2 SQIVND (reference sequence). The CDR3 contains 14 residues. The CDR3 sequence: CASSSSGEGPPLHF. In nucleotides, the CDR3 is TGTGCCAGTAGTAGCAGCGGGGAAGGTCCACCCCTCCACTTT.

The chain joins TRBV11-2 to TRBJ1-6; TRBD1 agrees at 12 bases. The CDR3 spans 15 residues. Germline V CDR1 and CDR2: SGHAT, FQNNGV. V lost 3 bases, J lost 9 bases, and 3 bases stayed unmatched. The CDR3 region is CASSLGQGALSPLHF. CDR3 bases: TGTGCCAGCAGCTTGGGACAGGGGGCGCTTTCACCCCTCCACTTT.